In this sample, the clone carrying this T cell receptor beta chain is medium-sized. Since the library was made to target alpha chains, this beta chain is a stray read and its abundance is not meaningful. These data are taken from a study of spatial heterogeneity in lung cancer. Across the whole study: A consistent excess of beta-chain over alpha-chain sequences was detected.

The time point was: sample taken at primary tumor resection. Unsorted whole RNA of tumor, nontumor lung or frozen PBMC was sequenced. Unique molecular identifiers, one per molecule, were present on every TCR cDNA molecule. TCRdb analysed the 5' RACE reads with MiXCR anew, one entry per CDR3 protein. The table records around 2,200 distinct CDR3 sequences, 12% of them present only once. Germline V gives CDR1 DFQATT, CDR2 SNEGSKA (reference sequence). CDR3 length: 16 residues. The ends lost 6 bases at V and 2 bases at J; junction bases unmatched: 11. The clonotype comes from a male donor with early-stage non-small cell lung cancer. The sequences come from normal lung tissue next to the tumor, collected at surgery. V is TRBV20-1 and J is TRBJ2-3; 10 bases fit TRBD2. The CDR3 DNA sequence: TGCAGTGCCTCCTCCTGGCTAGCGGGGGCCACAGATACGCAGTATTTT. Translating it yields CSASSWLAGATDTQYF.